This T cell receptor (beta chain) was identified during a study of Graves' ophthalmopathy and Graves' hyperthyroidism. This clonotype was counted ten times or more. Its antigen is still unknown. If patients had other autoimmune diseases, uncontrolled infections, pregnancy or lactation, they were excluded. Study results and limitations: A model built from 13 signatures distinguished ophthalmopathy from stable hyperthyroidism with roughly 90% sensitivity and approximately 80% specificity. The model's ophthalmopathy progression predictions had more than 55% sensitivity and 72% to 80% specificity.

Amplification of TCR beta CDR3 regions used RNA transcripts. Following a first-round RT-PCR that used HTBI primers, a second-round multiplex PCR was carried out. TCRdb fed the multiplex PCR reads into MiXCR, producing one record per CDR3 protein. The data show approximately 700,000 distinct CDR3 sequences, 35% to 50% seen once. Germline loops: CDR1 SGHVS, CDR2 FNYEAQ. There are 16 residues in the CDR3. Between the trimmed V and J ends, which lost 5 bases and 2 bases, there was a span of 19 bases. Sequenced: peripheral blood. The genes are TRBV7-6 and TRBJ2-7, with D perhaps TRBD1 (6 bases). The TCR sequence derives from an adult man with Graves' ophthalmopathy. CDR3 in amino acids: CASSPLGTIHPYEQYF. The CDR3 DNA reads TGTGCCAGCAGCCCGCTAGGGACAATTCACCCCTACGAGCAGTACTTC.